Presented here are 27 T cell receptor beta chains from one specimen sequenced in a study of blood T cell repertoires in COVID-19 (dated by TCRdb to about 2020). Library generation was performed with the immunoSEQ multiplex PCR assay. In its TCRdb copy, this immuneACCESS table keeps in-frame sequences only and misses some clones. Where compared with another copy, unresolved V genes explain less than half of these, and the others have no known cause. The sample records approximately 140,000 clones, less than 90% of which are singletons. The ten most abundant clones make up about 1.3% of the sample. Material for sequencing was peripheral blood. All receptors derive from a man in his sixties with acute or convalescent COVID-19.

The genes are TRBV19 and TRBJ2-7, with 9 bases that match TRBD1. CDR1 is LNHDA and CDR2 is SQIVND in the germline V gene (reference sequence). V was pared by 5 bases and J by 4 bases, with 6 bases of the junction left unmatched. The CDR3 is made up of 14 amino acids. CDR3 sequence: CASSSTGGSYEQYF. CDR3 in DNA: TGTGCCAGTAGTTCCACAGGGGGCTCATACGAGCAGTACTTC.

V gene TRBV5-1 combines with J gene TRBJ2-5, with 7 bases matching TRBD1. Germline CDR1 is SGHRS and CDR2 is YFSETQ. Trimming cost V 6 bases and J 5 bases; bases outside gene matches: 7. The CDR3 is 13 amino acids. The CDR3 is CASNDRVGETQYF. The CDR3 DNA reads as TGCGCCAGCAACGACAGGGTCGGGGAGACCCAGTACTTC.

The chain uses TRBV6-5 and TRBJ1-5; a weak D match, TRBD1 (6 bases). V was cut by 6 bases and J by 4 bases, with 16 bases left in between. Germline-derived CDR1 and CDR2 are MNHEY and SVGAGI. The CDR3 consists of 15 residues. The CDR3 spells CASSPGTFLNQPQHF. CDR3 in DNA: TGTGCCAGCAGCCCCGGGACATTCCTTAATCAGCCCCAGCATTTT.

The chain is built from TRBV6-6 and TRBJ1-4; D remains unclear. The CDR3 contains 16 residues. Trimming left V 3 bases short and J 8 bases short, with 19 bases between. Germline-derived CDR1 and CDR2 are MNHNY and SVGAGI (reference sequence). CDR3 sequence reads: CASSYSRDWSGEKLFF. The CDR3 region has the DNA TGTGCCAGCAGTTATAGCCGTGACTGGTCTGGGGAAAAACTGTTTTTT.

The chain links TRBV9 to TRBJ2-2, with D perhaps matching TRBD1 (6 bases). Trimming removed 3 bases from V and 1 base from J, with 19 bases in between. The CDR3 contains 18 residues. Germline-derived CDR1 and CDR2 are SGDLS and YYNGEE. CDR3 protein: CASSAAVGQRMNTGELFF. The CDR3 nucleotides are TGTGCCAGCAGCGCCGCCGTTGGACAGAGGATGAACACCGGGGAGCTGTTTTTT.

The V gene is TRBV28, the J gene TRBJ2-7; weak D call: TRBD2 (6 bases). The CDR3 is 13 amino acids. Trimming stripped 4 bases from V and 2 bases from J, with 9 bases between. Germline lookup yields CDR1 MDHEN and CDR2 SYDVKM. The CDR3 protein is CASSWGRTYEQYF. CDR3 in DNA: TGTGCCAGCAGTTGGGGGAGGACCTACGAGCAGTACTTC.

This sequence joins TRBV5-1 and TRBJ1-2; no clear D gene. V dropped 0 bases and J dropped 4 bases, with 16 bases sitting between them. The CDR3 consists of 16 residues. In germline, CDR1 is SGHRS, CDR2 YFSETQ. This CDR3 is CASSLESGISIYGYTF. The CDR3 nucleotides read TGCGCCAGCAGCTTGGAGTCCGGGATATCGATCTATGGCTACACCTTC.

In this sample, this clone turned up a few times. The rearrangement uses TRBV15 and TRBJ1-5; 9 bases match TRBD1. The germline CDR1 and CDR2 sequences are LNHNV and YYDKDF (reference sequence). The CDR3 length is 16 residues. V dropped 0 bases and J dropped 6; count of bases not matched to a gene: 6. CDR3 sequence (DNA): TGTGCCACCAGCAGAGATGGGGACAGGGCCGGTCAGCCCCAGCATTTT. This translates into CATSRDGDRAGQPQHF.

This chain connects TRBV29-1 to TRBJ2-7; 7 bases are a match to TRBD2. The J segment lost 9 bases and the V segment lost 7 bases, leaving 15 bases of the junction unmatched. Germline V CDR1 and CDR2: SQVTM, ANQGSEA. The CDR3 has 13 residues. The CDR3 sequence: CSAQDWAGEVQYF. In nucleotides, the CDR3 is TGCAGCGCCCAAGATTGGGCGGGAGAAGTGCAGTACTTC.

This clone appeared a few times. This sequence joins TRBV9 and TRBJ2-7; 10 nucleotides match TRBD2. The germline CDR1 and CDR2 sequences are SGDLS and YYNGEE. The V and J ends lost 3 bases and 0 bases, in that order; junction bases with no gene match: 12. The CDR3 loop spans 18 amino acids. The DNA of the CDR3 is TGTGCCAGCAGCGCCGGCCTAGCGGGAGCCACAAGCTCCTACGAGCAGTACTTC. It codes for CASSAGLAGATSSYEQYF.

This sequence joins TRBV7-2 and TRBJ2-4; 7 bases fit TRBD1. Per the germline V gene, CDR1 is SGHTA and CDR2 is FQGNSA. There are 14 residues in the CDR3. V trimming: 4 bases; J trimming: 3 bases; junction bases outside the gene matches: 3. CDR3 DNA: TGTGCCAGCAGCTCGGGGACAGTCAAAAACATTCAGTACTTC. It yields the protein CASSSGTVKNIQYF.

The gene calls are TRBV5-1 and TRBJ2-3, with 14 bases fitting TRBD2. Germline V gene data show CDR1 as SGHRS and CDR2 as YFSETQ. V lost 2 bases to trimming and J lost 5 bases; unmatched junction nucleotides: 7. The CDR3 is made up of 17 amino acids. CDR3 DNA sequence: TGCGCCAGCAGCTTCACCGGGACTAGCGGGAGTTTAGATACGCAGTATTTT. Translation: CASSFTGTSGSLDTQYF. The entire variable domain, with the rest obtained from reference TRBV5-1 and TRBJ2-3, is as follows: KAGVTQTPRYLIKTRGQQVTLSCSPISGHRSVSWYQQTPGQGLQFLFEYFSETQRNKGNFPGRFSGRQFSNSRSEMNVSTLELGDSALYLCASSFTGTSGSLDTQYFGPGTRLTVL.

The rearrangement links TRBV7-7 to TRBJ2-2, with 9 bases matching TRBD1. The CDR3 sequence is 15 residues long. Germline V gene lookup returns CDR1 SSHAT and CDR2 FNYEAQ (reference sequence). The J segment lost 4 bases and the V segment lost 4 bases, leaving 4 bases of the junction unmatched. The CDR3 DNA sequence: TGTGCCAGCAGCTCAGGACAGGGGATCACCGGGGAGCTGTTTTTT. It is translated as CASSSGQGITGELFF.

Comments on this clone: This sample includes further DNA sequences coding for the same CDR3. The rearrangement links TRBV19 to TRBJ1-5; TRBD1 agrees at 8 bases. CDR3 length equals 14 residues. The germline gives CDR1 LNHDA, CDR2 SQIVND (reference sequence). The V segment lost 6 bases and the J segment 5 bases; nucleotides outside the gene matches: 6. The CDR3 loop is CASRTQGADQPQHF. The CDR3 DNA is TGTGCCAGTAGGACCCAGGGGGCGGATCAGCCCCAGCATTTT.

The V gene is TRBV7-2, the J gene TRBJ2-1; 13 positions match TRBD2. Germline V gene lookup returns CDR1 SGHTA and CDR2 FQGNSA. CDR3 size: 17 residues. J lost 2 bases, V lost 2 bases, and 3 bases had no gene match. CDR3 nucleotide sequence: TGTGCCAGCAGCTTATGGGGACTAGCGGGAACCTACAATGAGCAGTTCTTC. Protein product: CASSLWGLAGTYNEQFF.

The chain employs TRBV30 and TRBJ1-4; no clear D gene. The CDR3 runs 14 residues. Trimming shortened V by 0 bases and J by 8 bases, and 13 bases separated the two germline ends. Germline lookup yields CDR1 GTSNPN and CDR2 SVGIG (reference sequence). The CDR3 coding sequence is TGTGCCTGGAGTGTTCGGACGGGAATCGAAAAACTGTTTTTT. Translation: CAWSVRTGIEKLFF.

The CDR3 here is CASSPGQGNYGYTF. CDR3 bases: TGTGCCAGCAGTCCTGGACAGGGGAATTATGGCTACACCTTC. This chain links TRBV4-2 with TRBJ1-2, with 9 nucleotides matching TRBD1. The CDR3 loop spans 14 amino acids. Germline V lookup: CDR1 LGHNA, CDR2 YNFKEQ. V trimming: 6 bases; J trimming: 5 bases; junction bases outside the gene matches: 7.

The V and J genes are TRBV6-5 and TRBJ1-3, with 9 bases lining up with TRBD1. This CDR3 comprises 14 residues. Germline V lookup: CDR1 MNHEY, CDR2 SVGAGI. The junction had 4 bases not matched to a gene; V was cut back by 6 bases and J by 4 bases. CDR3 nucleotide sequence: TGTGCCAGCAGGAGGACAGGGGCAGGAAACACCATATATTTT. Encoded protein: CASRRTGAGNTIYF.

The chain carries TRBV3-1 (or the pseudogene TRBV3-2) and TRBJ2-4; TRBD1 agrees at 8 bases. CDR1 and CDR2 from the germline V gene are LGHDT and YNNKEL (reference sequence). V was pared by 4 bases and J by 3 bases, with 8 bases of the junction left unmatched. The CDR3 is 16 residues long. Written as DNA, the CDR3 is TGTGCCAGCAGCCTCTCGCAGGGGGCAATCAAAAACATTCAGTACTTC. Translation gives CASSLSQGAIKNIQYF.

The V gene is TRBV5-1, the J gene TRBJ2-7, with D possibly TRBD1 on 6 matching bases. V shed 4 bases and J shed 3 bases, with 11 bases lying between them. CDR1 and CDR2 (germline): SGHRS, YFSETQ. CDR3 length: 13 residues. The CDR3 nucleotides read TGCGCCAGCAGCGAAACAGGGAGCTACGAGCAGTACTTC. This codes for CASSETGSYEQYF.

The J gene is TRBJ1-6, the V gene TRBV28, with D possibly matching TRBD1 (5 bases). V was trimmed by 6 bases and J by 0 bases, leaving 9 bases between them. Germline loops: CDR1 MDHEN, CDR2 SYDVKM. This CDR3 is built from 15 residues. The CDR3 here is CASRTGRSYNSPLHF. The CDR3 nucleotides are TGTGCCAGCAGAACAGGACGCTCCTATAATTCACCCCTCCACTTT.

The chain recombines TRBV14 with TRBJ2-7; D gene unclear. Trimming removed 4 bases from V and 1 base from J, with 8 bases in between. Germline-derived CDR1 and CDR2 are SGHDN and FVKESK. The CDR3 is 13 amino acids. Here the CDR3 DNA reads TGTGCCAGCAGCCGTCGCGGATCCTACGAGCAGTACTTC. Its protein product is CASSRRGSYEQYF. The variable domain in full, with the rest retrieved from reference TRBV14 and TRBJ2-7, is EAGVTQFPSHSVIEKGQTVTLRCDPISGHDNLYWYRRVMGKEIKFLLHFVKESKQDESGMPNNRFLAERTGGTYSTLKVQPAELEDSGVYFCASSRRGSYEQYFGPGTRLTVT.

V usage is TRBV6-2 or TRBV6-3 and J usage is TRBJ1-5; the D is unclear. From germline, CDR1 is MNHEY and CDR2 SVGEGT. V was clipped by 2 bases and J by 3 bases, with 20 bases between them. The CDR3 loop spans 18 amino acids. CDR3 sequence: CASSYRTGRGRDNQPQHF. The CDR3 coding sequence is TGTGCCAGCAGTTACAGGACGGGAAGAGGGCGAGACAATCAGCCCCAGCATTTT.

This clone was counted a single time. CDR3 region: CASSPQRDRNSPLHF. For the CDR3, the DNA is TGCGCCAGCAGCCCCCAGAGGGATCGTAATTCACCCCTCCACTTT. The chain couples TRBV4-1 to TRBJ1-6; D not certain. Trimming shortened V by 4 bases and J by 6 bases, and 13 bases separated the two germline ends. Germline V CDR1 and CDR2: MGHRA, YSYEKL. There are 15 residues in the CDR3.

With respect to this clone: This may stem from a read error, because a much larger clone lies one nucleotide away. The same CDR3 can be traced to other DNA sequences in this sample. The genes are TRBV7-3 and TRBJ2-3; 9 nucleotides agree with TRBD1. Germline values: CDR1 SGHTA, CDR2 FQGTGA. The junction had 5 bases not matched to a gene; V was cut back by 5 bases and J by 2 bases. This CDR3 contains 15 residues. The CDR3 protein is CASSPDRGFTDTQYF. The CDR3 DNA reads as TGTGCCAGCAGCCCGGACAGGGGCTTCACAGATACGCAGTATTTT.

This sequence joins TRBV19 and TRBJ2-5; possible D gene TRBD1, 5 bases. Trimming removed 3 bases from V and 4 bases from J, with 15 bases in between. Germline lookup yields CDR1 LNHDA and CDR2 SQIVND (reference sequence). The CDR3 sequence is 15 residues long. CDR3 DNA sequence: TGTGCCAGTAGTATGCCGTATAGGGGTGTAGAGACCCAGTACTTC. Protein: CASSMPYRGVETQYF. Variable domain in full (rest from reference TRBV19 and TRBJ2-5): DGGITQSPKYLFRKEGQNVTLSCEQNLNHDAMYWYRQDPGQGLRLIYYSQIVNDFQKGDIAEGYSVSREKKESFPLTVTSAQKNPTAFYLCASSMPYRGVETQYFGPGTRLLVL.

This chain joins TRBV19 and TRBJ1-6, with a weak D call TRBD1 (5 bases). CDR3 length: 17 residues. The germline gives CDR1 LNHDA, CDR2 SQIVND (reference sequence). Trimming cost V 7 bases and J 0 bases, with 16 bases left between them. The CDR3 spells CASISRDGSSYNSPLHF. CDR3 nucleotides: TGTGCCAGTATTTCCCGGGACGGGAGCTCCTATAATTCACCCCTCCACTTT. Full variable domain (remainder filled in from reference TRBV19 and TRBJ1-6): DGGITQSPKYLFRKEGQNVTLSCEQNLNHDAMYWYRQDPGQGLRLIYYSQIVNDFQKGDIAEGYSVSREKKESFPLTVTSAQKNPTAFYLCASISRDGSSYNSPLHFGNGTRLTVT.